This is a list of T cell receptor beta chains from one sample in a study of blood T cell repertoires in COVID-19. The assay was immunoSEQ multiplex PCR, and TCRdb's table has in-frame clones only and misses some. The data hold roughly 150,000 clones, with roughly 84% observed a single time. The sequenced material came from peripheral blood. All receptors come from a woman aged 55-69 years with COVID-19, enrolled during active disease. Each CDR3 is given with its conserved first and last residue. A D gene is named only where the DNA matches it firmly. Clone sizes are given selectively: once, few, many, or a class where the clone is expanded.

v_gene	abundance	d_gene	j_gene	CDR3aa	CDR3nt
TRBV9	-	-	TRBJ2-1	CASSTQVSSYNEQFF	TGTGCCAGCAGCACACAGGTTAGCTCCTACAATGAGCAGTTCTTC
TRBV5-6	-	-	TRBJ1-2	CASSLGRNYGYTF	TGTGCCAGCAGCTTGGGCAGGAACTATGGCTACACCTTC
TRBV5-4	-	-	TRBJ1-2	CASSLTGEGYGYTF	TGTGCCAGCAGCTTAACGGGAGAGGGGTATGGCTACACCTTC
TRBV11-2	-	-	TRBJ1-5	CASSLEQPNQPQHF	TGTGCCAGCAGCTTAGAACAACCCAATCAGCCCCAGCATTTT
TRBV19	-	TRBD1	TRBJ1-2	CASSIGTGRDTYGYTF	TGTGCCAGTAGTATAGGGACAGGGCGGGATACCTATGGCTACACCTTC
TRBV19	once	-	TRBJ1-2	CASSIGGLSVYGYTF	TGTGCCAGTAGTATAGGAGGGCTATCAGTCTATGGCTACACCTTC
TRBV27	-	TRBD1	TRBJ2-6	CASKFRTGAGANVLTF	TGTGCCAGCAAGTTTCGGACAGGGGCGGGGGCCAACGTCCTGACTTTC
TRBV18	-	TRBD1	TRBJ1-5	CASSPNTGATIQPQHF	TGTGCCAGCTCACCAAATACAGGGGCCACTATACAGCCCCAGCATTTT
TRBV19	-	TRBD1	TRBJ1-6	CASSRTGNSPLHF	TGTGCCAGTAGCAGGACAGGGAATTCACCCCTCCACTTT
TRBV25-1	-	TRBD1	TRBJ1-1	CASSNPGGTEAFF	TGTGCCAGCAGTAACCCAGGGGGAACTGAAGCTTTCTTT
TRBV6-2/TRBV6-3	-	-	TRBJ2-3	CASSYSTGSSTQYF	TGTGCCAGCAGTTACTCCACAGGGTCGAGTACGCAGTATTTT
TRBV5-1	few	TRBD1	TRBJ1-5	CASSLGTGGNQPQHF	TGCGCCAGCAGCCTAGGGACAGGGGGCAATCAGCCCCAGCATTTT
TRBV5-1	-	-	TRBJ1-3	CASSLDQGNGNTIYF	TGCGCCAGCAGCTTAGATCAGGGGAATGGAAACACCATATATTTT
TRBV14	-	-	TRBJ1-2	CASSPTPDWNGYTF	TGTGCCAGCAGCCCAACCCCGGACTGGAATGGCTACACCTTC
TRBV28	-	-	TRBJ1-2	CASSLGPYGYTF	TGTGCCAGCAGTTTGGGCCCCTATGGCTACACCTTC
TRBV6-5	once	TRBD1	TRBJ1-1	CASRAQDRERTEAFF	TGTGCCAGCAGAGCCCAGGACAGGGAAAGGACTGAAGCTTTCTTT
TRBV18	-	-	TRBJ1-1	CASSPAETRIEAFF	TGTGCCAGCTCACCGGCGGAGACTCGGATTGAAGCTTTCTTT
TRBV6-2/TRBV6-3	-	-	TRBJ1-2	CASSYSLRGSYGYTF	TGTGCCAGCAGTTACTCGTTAAGGGGATCCTATGGCTACACCTTC
TRBV5-1	-	TRBD1	TRBJ1-1	CASQTGWVNTEAFF	TGCGCCAGCCAGACAGGGTGGGTGAACACTGAAGCTTTCTTT
TRBV14	-	-	TRBJ2-2	CASSRQGYGELFF	TGTGCCAGCAGCCGCCAGGGGTACGGGGAGCTGTTTTTT
TRBV5-6	-	-	TRBJ1-3	CASSFRTGSGNTIYF	TGTGCCAGCAGCTTTCGGACGGGGTCTGGAAACACCATATATTTT
TRBV4-2	-	TRBD1	TRBJ1-4	CASSLLSTGTNEKLFF	TGTGCCAGCAGCCTGCTCTCGACAGGGACTAATGAAAAACTGTTTTTT
TRBV11-2	-	-	TRBJ2-3	CASSRGARGRLTDTQYF	TGTGCCAGCAGCCGAGGGGCGCGGGGGCGGTTAACAGATACGCAGTATTTT
TRBV11-3	once	TRBD2	TRBJ2-1	CASSLEGLGYNEQFF	TGTGCCAGCAGCCTAGAAGGACTAGGGTACAATGAGCAGTTCTTC